A single TCR beta chain is shown here with its context. This clone was observed a single time. Its antigen specificity is not known. No base-level quality is on record; no much larger clone is a single base apart. This entry comes from a study of blood T cell repertoires in COVID-19 (dated by TCRdb to 2020 to 2022). Notes on the research overall: The collaborator samples originated in the United States, Italy and Spain and spanned the acute and convalescent phases of COVID-19. The prospective study material was composed of cDNA or gDNA derived from T cells, B-cell-depleted T cells, or PBMCs. The dataset comprised deeply sampled blood TCRbeta repertoires from subjects exposed to, actively infected with, or recovered from COVID-19. A freely available public database, intended as a resource for researchers studying the immune response to SARS-CoV-2, is where the repertoires were released. The samples were drawn from two sources: the first 160 participants of the ongoing ImmuneRACE study, and over 1,000 subjects contributed by 6 global collaborators. Sample metadata almost always included a de-identified subject ID, COVID-19 status, age in years and sex. Where available, HLA class I and class II types were taken from metadata supplied by the sample provider and were not determined by assay-based typing.

Whole blood was collected in K2EDTA tubes by collaborating institutions according to the institutions' own protocols. Collaborator samples were shipped for TCRbeta analysis as frozen whole blood, isolated PBMCs, or DNA extracted from either sample type. CDR1 SNHLY and CDR2 FYNNEI were looked up in the germline V gene. The junction carries 13 bases between V and J, which are trimmed by 0 bases and 8 bases respectively. The CDR3 contains 15 residues, cysteine and phenylalanine counted. This entry keeps only the CDR3 DNA: 45 bases, framed from base 1. What the study reported, not specific to this receptor: Clinical and demographic metadata were provided uncurated, with the amount varying by source and participant.

TCRbeta CDR3 regions were amplified from genomic DNA using the immunoSEQ Assay, a bias-controlled multiplex PCR. In the paper's pipeline: The number of nucleated cells in each sample was estimated from the amplification of reference gene primers within the assay. To quantify the absolute abundance of each unique TCRbeta CDR3 rearrangement, sequence reads were collapsed and filtered. For each sample, productive Simpson clonality was calculated as the square root of Simpson's diversity index over productive rearrangements. Sourced from immuneACCESS, this table was stored by TCRdb with only in-frame sequences that have V and J called. A share of the clones is absent; for the studies checked, an unresolved V gene accounts for under half, and the remainder has no known explanation. V, J and clone size were drawn from that table, and D and trimming were deduced from the DNA. This sample is represented by tens of thousands of clones; 87% of them were singletons. The ten biggest clones cover roughly 15% of the sample.

Recombination connected TRBV2 to TRBJ1-4; 5 matching bases give a weak D call of TRBD1. The TCR comes from a male donor with acute or convalescent COVID-19. Sequencing was carried out using peripheral blood. The DNA reads TGTGCCAGCAGTGAAGCGGTTGGGCAGGGCGAAAAACTGTTTTTT. It translates as CASSEAVGQGEKLFF.